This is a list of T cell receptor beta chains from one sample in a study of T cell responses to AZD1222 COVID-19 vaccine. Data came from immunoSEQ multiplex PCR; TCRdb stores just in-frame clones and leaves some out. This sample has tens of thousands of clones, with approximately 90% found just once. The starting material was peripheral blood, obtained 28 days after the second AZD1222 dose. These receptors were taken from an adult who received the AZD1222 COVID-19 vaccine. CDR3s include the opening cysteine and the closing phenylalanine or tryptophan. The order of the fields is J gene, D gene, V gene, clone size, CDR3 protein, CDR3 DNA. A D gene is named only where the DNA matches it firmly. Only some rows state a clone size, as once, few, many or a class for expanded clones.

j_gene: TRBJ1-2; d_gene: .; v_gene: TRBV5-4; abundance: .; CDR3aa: CASSFWTDKNYGYTF; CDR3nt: TGTGCCAGCAGCTTTTGGACAGATAAAAACTATGGCTACACCTTC
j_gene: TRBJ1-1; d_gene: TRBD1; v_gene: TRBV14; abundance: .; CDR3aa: CASSQTGGATEAFF; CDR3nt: TGTGCCAGCAGCCAGACAGGGGGCGCGACTGAAGCTTTCTTT
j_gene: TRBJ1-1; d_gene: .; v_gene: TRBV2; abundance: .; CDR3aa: CASSVVVNTEAFF; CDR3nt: TGTGCCAGCAGTGTGGTAGTGAACACTGAAGCTTTCTTT
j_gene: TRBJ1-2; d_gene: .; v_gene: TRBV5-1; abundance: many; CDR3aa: CASSPAGTLGGDNYGYTF; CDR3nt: TGCGCCAGCAGTCCCGCAGGGACTCTGGGGGGGGACAACTATGGCTACACCTTC
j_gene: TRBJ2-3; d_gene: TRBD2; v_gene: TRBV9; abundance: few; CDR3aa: CASSARTSGVADTQYF; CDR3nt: TGTGCCAGCAGCGCCAGGACTAGCGGGGTCGCAGATACGCAGTATTTT
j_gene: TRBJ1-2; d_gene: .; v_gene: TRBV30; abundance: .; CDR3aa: CAWSLGRYNYGYTF; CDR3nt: TGTGCCTGGAGTTTAGGACGGTATAACTATGGCTACACCTTC
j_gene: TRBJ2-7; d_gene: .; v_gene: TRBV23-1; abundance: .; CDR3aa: CASSPNEQYF; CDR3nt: TGCGCCAGCAGTCCGAACGAGCAGTACTTC
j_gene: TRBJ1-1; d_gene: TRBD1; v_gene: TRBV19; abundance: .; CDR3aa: CASRQGADTEAFF; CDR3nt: TGTGCCAGTAGGCAGGGGGCTGACACTGAAGCTTTCTTT
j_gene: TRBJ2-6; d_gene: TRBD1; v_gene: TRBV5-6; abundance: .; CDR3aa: CASIPGQGGSGANVLTF; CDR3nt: TGTGCCAGCATACCGGGACAGGGGGGTTCTGGGGCCAACGTCCTGACTTTC
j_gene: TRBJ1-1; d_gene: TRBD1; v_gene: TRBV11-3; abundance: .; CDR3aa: CASSLGTGVNTEAFF; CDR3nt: TGTGCCAGCAGCTTAGGGACAGGGGTGAACACTGAAGCTTTCTTT
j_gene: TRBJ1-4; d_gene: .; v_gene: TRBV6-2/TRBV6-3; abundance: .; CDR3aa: CASSSYGSGSNEKLFF; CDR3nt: TGTGCCAGCAGCTCATATGGATCGGGTTCTAATGAAAAACTGTTTTTT
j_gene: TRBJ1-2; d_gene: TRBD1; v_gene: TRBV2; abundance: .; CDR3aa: CASSVRTGGDGYTF; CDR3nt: TGTGCCAGCAGTGTTAGGACAGGTGGAGATGGCTACACCTTC
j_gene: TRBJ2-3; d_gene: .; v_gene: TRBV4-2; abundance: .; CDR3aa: CASSPVAERSTDTQYF; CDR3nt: TGTGCCAGCAGCCCGGTCGCAGAGAGGAGCACAGATACGCAGTATTTT
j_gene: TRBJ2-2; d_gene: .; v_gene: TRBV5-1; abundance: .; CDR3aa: CASRGLSPTGELFF; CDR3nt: TGCGCCAGCCGGGGCCTGTCACCCACCGGGGAGCTGTTTTTT
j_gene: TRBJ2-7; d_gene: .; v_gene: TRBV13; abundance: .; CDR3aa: CASSSRYEQYF; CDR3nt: TGTGCCAGCAGCTCAAGGTACGAGCAGTACTTC
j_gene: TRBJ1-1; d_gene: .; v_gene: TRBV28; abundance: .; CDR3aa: CASARGLMNTEAFF; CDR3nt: TGTGCCAGCGCCCGAGGACTCATGAACACTGAAGCTTTCTTT
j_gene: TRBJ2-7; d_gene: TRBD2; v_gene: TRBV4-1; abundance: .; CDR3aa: CASSPRTSGGYEQYF; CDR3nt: TGCGCCAGCAGCCCCCGGACTAGCGGGGGCTACGAGCAGTACTTC
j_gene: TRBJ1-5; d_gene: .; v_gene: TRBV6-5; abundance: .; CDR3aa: CASSPLTSNQPQHF; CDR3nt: TGTGCCAGCAGCCCCCTCACCAGCAATCAGCCCCAGCATTTT
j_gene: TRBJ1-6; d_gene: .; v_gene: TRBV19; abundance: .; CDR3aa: CASSIARKNSPLHF; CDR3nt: TGTGCCAGTAGTATAGCCAGAAAAAATTCACCCCTCCACTTT
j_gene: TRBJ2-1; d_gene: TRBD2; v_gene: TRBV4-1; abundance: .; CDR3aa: CASSREGYNEQFF; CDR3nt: TGCGCCAGCAGCCGGGAGGGTTACAATGAGCAGTTCTTC
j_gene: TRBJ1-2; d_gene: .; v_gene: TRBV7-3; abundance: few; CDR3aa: CASSLGGSFSEGYTF; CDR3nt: TGTGCCAGCAGCTTAGGGGGCAGCTTCTCTGAGGGCTACACCTTC
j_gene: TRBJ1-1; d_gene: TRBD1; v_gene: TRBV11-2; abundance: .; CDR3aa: CASSLNRGGLKGTEAFF; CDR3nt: TGTGCCAGCAGCTTAAACAGGGGTGGGCTTAAAGGGACTGAAGCTTTCTTT
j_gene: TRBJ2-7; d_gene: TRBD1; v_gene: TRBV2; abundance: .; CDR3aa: CASSTSGQTYEQYF; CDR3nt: TGTGCCAGCAGTACCTCGGGACAGACCTACGAGCAGTACTTC
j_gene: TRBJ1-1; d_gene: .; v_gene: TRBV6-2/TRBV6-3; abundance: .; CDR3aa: CASSYIPGAGGAEAFF; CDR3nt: TGTGCCAGCAGTTACATCCCGGGGGCCGGAGGCGCTGAAGCTTTCTTT
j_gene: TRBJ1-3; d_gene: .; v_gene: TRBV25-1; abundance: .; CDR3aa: CAIKYGNTIYF; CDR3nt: TGTGCCATCAAATACGGAAACACCATATATTTT
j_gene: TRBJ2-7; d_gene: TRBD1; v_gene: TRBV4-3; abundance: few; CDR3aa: CASSQDGTGDYEQYF; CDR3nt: TGCGCCAGCAGCCAAGATGGGACAGGGGACTACGAGCAGTACTTC
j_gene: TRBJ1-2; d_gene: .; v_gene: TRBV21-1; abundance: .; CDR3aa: CASRPGQQGVVYGYTF; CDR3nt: TGTGCCAGCCGTCCCGGACAGCAGGGCGTTGTCTATGGCTACACCTTC
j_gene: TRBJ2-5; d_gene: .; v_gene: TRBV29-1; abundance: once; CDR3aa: CRGGQGGETQYF; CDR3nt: TGCAGGGGGGGTCAGGGGGGCGAGACCCAGTACTTC
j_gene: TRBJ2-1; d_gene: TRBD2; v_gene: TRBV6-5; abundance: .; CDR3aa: CASSSGEGRYNEQFF; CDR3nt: TGTGCCAGCAGTTCGGGGGAGGGCCGCTACAATGAGCAGTTCTTC
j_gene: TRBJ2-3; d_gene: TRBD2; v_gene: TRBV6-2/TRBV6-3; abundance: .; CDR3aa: CASSYSRGGRGTDTQYF; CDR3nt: TGTGCCAGCAGTTACTCCCGGGGGGGCCGGGGCACAGATACGCAGTATTTT
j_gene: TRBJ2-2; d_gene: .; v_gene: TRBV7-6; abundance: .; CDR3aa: CASSPLPRTTNTGELFF; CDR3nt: TGTGCCAGCAGCCCACTACCCCGGACAACGAACACCGGGGAGCTGTTTTTT
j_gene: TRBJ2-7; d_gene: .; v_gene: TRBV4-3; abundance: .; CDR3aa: CASSLATGTPAYEQYF; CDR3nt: TGCGCCAGCAGCCTAGCCACCGGGACGCCGGCCTACGAGCAGTACTTC
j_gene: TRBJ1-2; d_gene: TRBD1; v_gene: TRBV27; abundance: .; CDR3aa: CASREAGTGVYTF; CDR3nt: TGTGCCAGCAGGGAAGCCGGGACAGGGGTCTACACCTTC